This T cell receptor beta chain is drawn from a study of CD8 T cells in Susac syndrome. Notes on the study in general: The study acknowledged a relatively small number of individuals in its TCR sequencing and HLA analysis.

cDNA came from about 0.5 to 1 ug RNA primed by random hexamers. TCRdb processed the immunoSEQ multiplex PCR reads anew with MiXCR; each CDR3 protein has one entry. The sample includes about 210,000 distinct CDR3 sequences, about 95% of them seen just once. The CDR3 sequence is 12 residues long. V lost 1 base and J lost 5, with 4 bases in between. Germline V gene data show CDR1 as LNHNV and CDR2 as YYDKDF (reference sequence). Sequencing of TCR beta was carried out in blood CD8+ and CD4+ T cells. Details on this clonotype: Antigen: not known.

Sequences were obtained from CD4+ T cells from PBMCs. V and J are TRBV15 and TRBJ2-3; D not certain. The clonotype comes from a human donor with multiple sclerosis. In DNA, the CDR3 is TGTGCCACCAGCAGAGGTAGAGATACGCAGTATTTT. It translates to CATSRGRDTQYF.